This section outlines one T cell receptor beta chain sequence together with its context. The antigen remains undetermined. Germline V gene sequence: CDR1 SGHTA, CDR2 FQGNSA. V lost 5 bases and J lost 9, with 17 bases in between. This CDR3 has 14 amino acids. This entry comes from a study of cytomegalovirus exposure and HLA in healthy donors. The PCR used 60 Vbeta and 13 Jbeta primers. Only in-frame clones appear in the TCRdb table, and some are missing; sequencing was by immunoSEQ multiplex PCR. The repertoire holds about 160,000 clones, around 80% seen once, with 7% in the top ten. Study-wide findings and caveats: Beyond CMV serostatus, there was no information to go on about immune exposure.

Sequenced sample: PBMCs. The chain combines TRBV7-2 with TRBJ2-4; tentative D call: TRBD1 (5 bases). The TCR sequence derives from a woman between 25 and 40 years old in good health and CMV-seropositive. As DNA, the CDR3 is TGTGCCAGCAGCCCCAGGAGTCAGGGTGGCATTCAGTACTTC. The encoded protein is CASSPRSQGGIQYF. The variable domain in full, completed from reference TRBV7-2 and TRBJ2-4, reads GAGVSQSPSNKVTEKGKDVELRCDPISGHTALYWYRQSLGQGLEFLIYFQGNSAPDKSGLPSDRFSAERTGGSVSTLTIQRTQQEDSAVYLCASSPRSQGGIQYFGAGTRLSVL.